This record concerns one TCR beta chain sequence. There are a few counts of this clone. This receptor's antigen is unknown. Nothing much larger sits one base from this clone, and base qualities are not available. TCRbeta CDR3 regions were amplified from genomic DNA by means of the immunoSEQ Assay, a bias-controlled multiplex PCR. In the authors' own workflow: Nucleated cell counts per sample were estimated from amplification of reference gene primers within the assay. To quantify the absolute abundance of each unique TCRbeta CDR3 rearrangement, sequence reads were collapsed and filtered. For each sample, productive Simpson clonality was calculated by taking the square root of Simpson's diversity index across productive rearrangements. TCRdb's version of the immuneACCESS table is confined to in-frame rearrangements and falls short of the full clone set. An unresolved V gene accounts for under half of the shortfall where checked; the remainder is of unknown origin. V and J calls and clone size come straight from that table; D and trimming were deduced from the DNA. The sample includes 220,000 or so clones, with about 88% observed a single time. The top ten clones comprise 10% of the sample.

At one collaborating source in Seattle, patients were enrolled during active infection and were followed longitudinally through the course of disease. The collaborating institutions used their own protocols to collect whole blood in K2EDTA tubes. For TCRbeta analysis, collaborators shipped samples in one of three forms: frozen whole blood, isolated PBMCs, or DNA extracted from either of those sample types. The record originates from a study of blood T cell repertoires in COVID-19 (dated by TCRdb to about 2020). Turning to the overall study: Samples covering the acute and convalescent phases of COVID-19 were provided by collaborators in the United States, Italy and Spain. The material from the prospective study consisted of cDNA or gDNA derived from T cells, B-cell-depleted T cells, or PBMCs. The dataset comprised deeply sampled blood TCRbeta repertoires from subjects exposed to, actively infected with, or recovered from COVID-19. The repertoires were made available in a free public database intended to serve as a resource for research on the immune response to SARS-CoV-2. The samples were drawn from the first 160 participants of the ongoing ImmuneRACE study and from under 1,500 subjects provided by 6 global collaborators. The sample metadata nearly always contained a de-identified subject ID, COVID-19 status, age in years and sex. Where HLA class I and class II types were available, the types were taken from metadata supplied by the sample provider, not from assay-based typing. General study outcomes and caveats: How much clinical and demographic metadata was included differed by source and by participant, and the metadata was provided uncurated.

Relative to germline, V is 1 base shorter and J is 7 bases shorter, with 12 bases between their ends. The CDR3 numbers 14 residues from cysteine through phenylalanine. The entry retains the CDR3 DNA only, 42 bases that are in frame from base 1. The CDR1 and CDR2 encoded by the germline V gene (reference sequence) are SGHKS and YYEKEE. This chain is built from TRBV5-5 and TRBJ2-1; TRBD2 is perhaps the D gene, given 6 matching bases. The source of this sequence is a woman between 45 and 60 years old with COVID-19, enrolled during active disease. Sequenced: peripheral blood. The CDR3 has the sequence CASSLYSAGNEQFF. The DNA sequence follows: TGTGCCAGCAGCTTGTATTCGGCGGGGAATGAGCAGTTCTTC.